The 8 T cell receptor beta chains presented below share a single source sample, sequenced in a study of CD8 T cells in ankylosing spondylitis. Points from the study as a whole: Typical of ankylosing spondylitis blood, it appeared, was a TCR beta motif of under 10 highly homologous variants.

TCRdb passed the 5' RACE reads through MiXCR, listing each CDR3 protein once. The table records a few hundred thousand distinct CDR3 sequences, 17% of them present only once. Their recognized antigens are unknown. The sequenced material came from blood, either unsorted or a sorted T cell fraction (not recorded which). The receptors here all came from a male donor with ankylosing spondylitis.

The CDR3 reads CASSPNAVRRNSPLHF. The CDR3 region has the DNA TGCGCCAGCAGCCCTAACGCTGTCCGGAGGAATTCACCCCTCCACTTT. The V call is TRBV5-1, the J call TRBJ1-6; the D is unclear. Trimming left V 4 bases short and J 7 bases short, with 18 bases between. This CDR3 spans 16 amino acids. Germline V lookup: CDR1 SGHRS, CDR2 YFSETQ.

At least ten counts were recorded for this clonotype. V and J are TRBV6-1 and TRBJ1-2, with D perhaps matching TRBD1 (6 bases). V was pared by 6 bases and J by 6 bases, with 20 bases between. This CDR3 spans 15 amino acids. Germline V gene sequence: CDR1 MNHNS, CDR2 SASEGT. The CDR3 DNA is TGTGCCAGCAGGATAGACAGGTCTCCCGCCAATGGCTACACCTTC. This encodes CASRIDRSPANGYTF.

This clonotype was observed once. DNA of the CDR3: TGTGCCAGCAGCATCACGCAGGGCGGGGAGCAGTACTTC. Translating gives CASSITQGGEQYF. The chain joins TRBV12-3 or TRBV12-4 to TRBJ2-7, with D possibly called TRBD1 or TRBD2 (5 bases each). CDR3 size: 13 residues. V dropped 6 bases and J dropped 7 bases, with 16 bases sitting between them.

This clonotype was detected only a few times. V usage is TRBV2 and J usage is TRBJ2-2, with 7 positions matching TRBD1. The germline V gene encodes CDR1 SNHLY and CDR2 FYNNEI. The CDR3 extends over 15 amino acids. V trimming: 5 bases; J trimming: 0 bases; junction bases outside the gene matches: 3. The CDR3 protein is CASSRDRANTGELFF. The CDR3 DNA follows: TGTGCCAGCAGTAGAGACAGGGCGAACACCGGGGAGCTGTTTTTT. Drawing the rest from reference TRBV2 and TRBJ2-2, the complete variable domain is EPEVTQTPSHQVTQMGQEVILRCVPISNHLYFYWYRQILGQKVEFLVSFYNNEISEKSEIFDDQFSVERPDGSNFTLKIRSTKLEDSAMYFCASSRDRANTGELFFGEGSRLTVL.

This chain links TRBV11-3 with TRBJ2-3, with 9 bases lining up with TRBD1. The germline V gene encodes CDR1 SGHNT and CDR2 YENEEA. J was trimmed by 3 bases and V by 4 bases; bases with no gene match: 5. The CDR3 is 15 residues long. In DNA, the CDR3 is TGTGCCAGCAGCTCCCGGGACAGGGCGACAGATACGCAGTATTTT. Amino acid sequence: CASSSRDRATDTQYF.

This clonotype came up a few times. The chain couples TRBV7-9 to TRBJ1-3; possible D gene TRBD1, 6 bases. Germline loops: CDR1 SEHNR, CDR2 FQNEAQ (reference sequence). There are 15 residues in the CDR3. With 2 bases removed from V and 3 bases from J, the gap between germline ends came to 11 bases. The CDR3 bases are TGTGCCAGCAGCTTAAAAGGGGGAAGTGGAAACACCATATATTTT. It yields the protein CASSLKGGSGNTIYF. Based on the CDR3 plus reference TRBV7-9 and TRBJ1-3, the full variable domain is DTGVSQNPRHKITKRGQNVTFRCDPISEHNRLYWYRQTLGQGPEFLTYFQNEAQLEKSRLLSDRFSAERPKGSFSTLEIQRTEQGDSAMYLCASSLKGGSGNTIYFGEGSWLTVV.

CDR3 DNA sequence: TGTGCCAGCAGTTACCGCCAGGGGGATGGCTACACCTTC. Its protein is CASSYRQGDGYTF. The chain has TRBV6-6 and TRBJ1-2, with 7 bases identical to TRBD1. Per germline, CDR1 MNHNY and CDR2 SVGAGI (reference sequence). V gave up 2 bases and J gave up 6 bases; unmatched junction bases: 3. CDR3 length: 13 amino acids.

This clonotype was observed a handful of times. DNA of the CDR3: TGCAGTGCACGCGGGGGGGGCGCCAATACCGGGGAGCTGTTTTTT. This sequence encodes CSARGGGANTGELFF. The chain is built from TRBV20-1 and TRBJ2-2; 9 bases are shared with TRBD2. Germline CDR1 is DFQATT and CDR2 is SNEGSKA (reference sequence). V dropped 6 bases and J dropped 5; count of bases not matched to a gene: 10. The CDR3 runs to 15 residues.